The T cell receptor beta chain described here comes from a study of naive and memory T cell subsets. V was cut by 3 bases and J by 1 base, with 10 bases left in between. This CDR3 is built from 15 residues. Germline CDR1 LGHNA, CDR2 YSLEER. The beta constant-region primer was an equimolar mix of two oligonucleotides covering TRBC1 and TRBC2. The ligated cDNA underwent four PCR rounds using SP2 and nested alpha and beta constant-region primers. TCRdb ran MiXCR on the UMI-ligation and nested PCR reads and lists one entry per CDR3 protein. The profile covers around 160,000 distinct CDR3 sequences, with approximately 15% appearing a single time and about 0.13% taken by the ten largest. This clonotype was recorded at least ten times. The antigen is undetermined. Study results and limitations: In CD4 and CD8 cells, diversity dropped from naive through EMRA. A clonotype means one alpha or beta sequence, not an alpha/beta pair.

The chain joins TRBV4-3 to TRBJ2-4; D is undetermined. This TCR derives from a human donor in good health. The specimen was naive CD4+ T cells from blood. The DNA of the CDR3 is TGCGCCAGCAGCCAGGGGTTAGGGGCCAAAAACATTCAGTACTTC. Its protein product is CASSQGLGAKNIQYF.